A single sample is the source of the 28 T cell receptor beta chains below, sequenced in a study of radiation and T cells in renal cell carcinoma. Time point defined: baseline pretreatment blood. Regarding treatment: 15 Gy SBRT to primary tumor, nephrectomy 4 weeks later. Libraries were prepared by immunoSEQ multiplex PCR; TCRdb keeps only in-frame clonotypes and omits some of them. The sample has about 130,000 clones, over 75% seen once. The source material was blood, sampled from a patient whose treatment included radiotherapy and nephrectomy. The source is a woman aged 50 to 65 with renal cell carcinoma.

The chain has TRBV18 and TRBJ1-5, with 7 bases matching TRBD1. V lost 6 bases and J lost 2; bases outside the gene matches: 7. Germline CDR1 KGHSH, CDR2 LQKENI. This CDR3 comprises 15 residues. The CDR3 loop reads CASSQQGNGNQPQHF. DNA of the CDR3: TGTGCCAGCTCGCAACAGGGGAACGGCAATCAGCCCCAGCATTTT. The full variable domain, in which reference TRBV18 and TRBJ1-5 provide the parts outside the CDR3, is NAGVMQNPRHLVRRRGQEARLRCSPMKGHSHVYWYRQLPEEGLKFMVYLQKENIIDESGMPKERFSAEFPKEGPSILRIQQVVRGDSAAYFCASSQQGNGNQPQHFGDGTRLSIL.

The rearrangement uses TRBV18 and TRBJ2-7; D possibly corresponds to TRBD1 (7 bases). The ends were cut back, 6 bases at V and 3 bases at J, with 12 bases in the middle. The germline CDR1 and CDR2 sequences are KGHSH and LQKENI. The CDR3 contains 13 residues. In DNA form, the CDR3 reads TGTGCCAGCTCCGCGGGACAGCTCTACGAGCAGTACTTC. This sequence encodes CASSAGQLYEQYF.

The chain employs TRBV6-5 and TRBJ2-7; D perhaps matches TRBD1 (6 bases). V lost 0 bases and J lost 7, with 16 bases in between. Germline CDR1 and CDR2: MNHEY and SVGAGI. This CDR3 region has 15 residues. CDR3 sequence (DNA): TGTGCCAGCAGTTACTCGATGGGCAGGGGATATGAGCAGTACTTC. Its translation is CASSYSMGRGYEQYF.

The rearrangement joins TRBV10-3 to TRBJ2-5; D possibly matches TRBD1 or TRBD2 (5 bases each). The CDR3 covers 15 residues. The V gene lost 3 bases and the J gene lost 2 bases, with 13 bases spanning the gap. Germline V lookup: CDR1 ENHRY, CDR2 SYGVKD. The CDR3 sequence is CAISEAGGAQETQYF. CDR3 sequence (DNA): TGTGCCATCAGTGAAGCTGGGGGTGCGCAAGAGACCCAGTACTTC.

The V and J genes are TRBV28 and TRBJ1-2, with unresolved D. V gave up 5 bases and J gave up 2 bases, with 3 bases separating them. This CDR3 is 11 amino acids long. The germline CDR1 and CDR2 sequences are MDHEN and SYDVKM. DNA for the CDR3: TGTGCCAGCAGTCAGAACTATGGCTACACCTTC. The encoded protein is CASSQNYGYTF.

The rearrangement joins TRBV2 to TRBJ2-3; TRBD2 matches at 7 bases. The CDR3 has 15 amino acids. V was pared by 7 bases and J by 2 bases, with 9 bases of the junction left unmatched. The germline V gene encodes CDR1 SNHLY and CDR2 FYNNEI. CDR3 in DNA: TGTGCCAGCACCCTAAGAGCGGGGACCACAGATACGCAGTATTTT. Protein: CASTLRAGTTDTQYF.

DNA for the CDR3: TGTGCCAGCAGTCTAGCGGGGGGGCCGGTCAATGAGCAGTTCTTC. It specifies CASSLAGGPVNEQFF. This rearrangement joins TRBV7-2 to TRBJ2-1; 12 bases match TRBD2. The CDR3 runs 15 residues. CDR1 is SGHTA, CDR2 FQGNSA, per germline. J lost 6 bases, V lost 6 bases, and 6 bases had no gene match.

About this clone: The same CDR3 arises from other DNA sequences in this sample as well. The rearrangement links TRBV29-1 to TRBJ2-7; D is unresolved. V lost 4 bases and J 0 bases, leaving 7 bases between the germline ends. Germline V gene data show CDR1 as SQVTM and CDR2 as ANQGSEA. The CDR3 runs 12 residues. The CDR3: CSVGRSSYEQYF. CDR3 in DNA: TGCAGCGTTGGGCGGAGCTCCTACGAGCAGTACTTC.

This clone was observed a single time. The gene calls are TRBV6-1 and TRBJ1-2, with D unresolved. The CDR3 totals 14 residues. Germline-derived CDR1 and CDR2 are MNHNS and SASEGT. V was shortened by 10 bases and J by 7 bases, with 22 bases between the two germline ends. CDR3 residues: CATRGPVGVGGYTF. The CDR3 nucleotides read TGTGCCACCCGAGGTCCCGTTGGGGTCGGTGGCTACACCTTC.

The chain joins TRBV30 to TRBJ1-1; D uncertain. The CDR3 is 13 amino acids. The V gene lost 0 bases and the J gene lost 1 base, with 6 bases spanning the gap. Germline V lookup: CDR1 GTSNPN, CDR2 SVGIG (reference sequence). The CDR3 protein is CAWSVLPNTEAFF. CDR3 bases: TGTGCCTGGAGTGTACTTCCGAACACTGAAGCTTTCTTT.

The gene calls are TRBV6-5 and TRBJ1-3; TRBD1 matches 8 bases. Germline values: CDR1 MNHEY, CDR2 SVGAGI. The CDR3 has 15 residues. Unmatched junction bases numbered 10, after V lost 5 bases and J lost 7 bases. This CDR3 is CASSTDRGPLNTIYF. CDR3 bases: TGTGCCAGCAGTACAGACAGGGGACCTCTGAACACCATATATTTT.

The chain has TRBV4-3 and TRBJ1-4; unclear D gene. The length of the CDR3 is 17 residues. Deletions cut 0 bases from V and 0 bases from J, with 11 bases between. Germline CDR1 LGHNA, CDR2 YSLEER. This CDR3 reads CASSQDKLTTTNEKLFF. CDR3 nucleotide sequence: TGCGCCAGCAGCCAAGATAAGTTGACGACAACTAATGAAAAACTGTTTTTT.

V gene TRBV9 combines with J gene TRBJ2-7; 8 bases map to TRBD1. CDR1 is SGDLS and CDR2 is YYNGEE in the germline V gene. The CDR3 consists of 15 residues. Trimming removed 4 bases from V and 0 bases from J; junction bases left unmatched: 6. The CDR3 loop is CASSRAGTGSYEQYF. The CDR3 nucleotides read TGTGCCAGCAGCAGAGCCGGGACAGGCTCCTACGAGCAGTACTTC.

A remark on this clone: At one boundary the junction diverges from the germline segment, which might be a read error. The chain carries TRBV18 and TRBJ2-7; no reliable D call. The CDR3 is 13 residues long. Germline CDR1 and CDR2: KGHSH and LQKENI. The CDR3 reads CASSPALSHEQYF. CDR3 bases: TGTGCCAGCTCACCTGCCCTCTCCCACGAGCAGTACTTC.

The chain couples TRBV14 to TRBJ2-5; D remains ambiguous. V lost 1 base and J 5 bases, leaving 11 bases between the germline ends. Germline V gene sequence: CDR1 SGHDN, CDR2 FVKESK. The CDR3 runs 14 residues. CDR3: CASSQVLEAETQYF. The CDR3 DNA reads TGTGCCAGCAGCCAAGTTTTAGAGGCGGAGACCCAGTACTTC. Combining the CDR3 with reference TRBV14 and TRBJ2-5 gives the whole variable domain EAGVTQFPSHSVIEKGQTVTLRCDPISGHDNLYWYRRVMGKEIKFLLHFVKESKQDESGMPNNRFLAERTGGTYSTLKVQPAELEDSGVYFCASSQVLEAETQYFGPGTRLLVL.

This clone was observed a few times. The chain links TRBV30 to TRBJ2-7; D is ambiguous. The CDR3 covers 14 residues. The V end lost 0 bases, the J end lost 7 bases, and 16 bases lay between the germline ends. From germline, CDR1 is GTSNPN and CDR2 SVGIG (reference sequence). DNA of the CDR3: TGTGCCTGGAGTGTTAGGCCCCAAATGGGGGAGCAGTACTTC. Translating gives CAWSVRPQMGEQYF.

The chain links TRBV29-1 to TRBJ1-2; tentatively, D is TRBD1 (6 bases). This CDR3 has 14 residues. The germline V gene has CDR1 SQVTM and CDR2 ANQGSEA. The V end was cut by 6 bases, the J end by 2 bases, with 16 bases between. CDR3 sequence: CSVDGTHANYGYTF. In nucleotides, the CDR3 is TGCAGCGTAGACGGGACACACGCGAACTATGGCTACACCTTC.

This chain connects TRBV7-9 to TRBJ1-3; a weak D match, TRBD1 (6 bases). The V gene's germline CDR1 is SEHNR and CDR2 FQNEAQ (reference sequence). With 5 bases removed from V and 0 bases from J, the gap between germline ends came to 14 bases. CDR3 size: 16 residues. The CDR3 sequence: CASSTLQGRSGNTIYF. CDR3 nucleotides: TGTGCCAGCAGCACCCTACAGGGCCGCTCTGGAAACACCATATATTTT.

The CDR3 DNA sequence: TGTGCCAGCAGTGCAGGATACAATGAGCAGTTCTTC. Translated, it gives CASSAGYNEQFF. This chain joins TRBV6-1 and TRBJ2-1; D ambiguous. Trimming stripped 4 bases from V and 4 bases from J, with 5 bases between. CDR1 MNHNS and CDR2 SASEGT come from the germline V gene. CDR3 length: 12 residues.

Of note for this clone: The same CDR3 can be traced to other DNA sequences in this sample. The rearrangement joins TRBV9 to TRBJ1-1; no clear D gene. V gave up 0 bases and J gave up 0 bases, with 3 bases separating them. The germline V gene has CDR1 SGDLS and CDR2 YYNGEE. The CDR3 has 13 amino acids. The chain's CDR3 is CASSVGMNTEAFF. CDR3 bases: TGTGCCAGCAGCGTAGGTATGAACACTGAAGCTTTCTTT.

V gene TRBV7-8 combines with J gene TRBJ2-7, with TRBD2 as a possible D gene (6 bases). Germline V lookup: CDR1 SGHVS, CDR2 FQNEAQ. The CDR3 is 16 amino acids. V was trimmed by 2 bases and J by 4 bases, leaving 18 bases between them. The CDR3 bases are TGTGCCAGCAGCTTATTCCCTGCGGGGTCTAGTTACGAGCAGTACTTC. Its translation is CASSLFPAGSSYEQYF.

In its sample, this clone was seen once. The V and J genes are TRBV5-4 and TRBJ1-6; tentatively, D is TRBD1 (5 bases). V gave up 3 bases and J gave up 10 bases, with 14 bases separating them. This CDR3 region has 14 residues. Germline CDR1 and CDR2: SGHNT and YYREEE (reference sequence). In DNA, the CDR3 is TGTGCCAGCAGCTCACCCGGGGGGGGGTCACCCCTCCACTTT. This encodes CASSSPGGGSPLHF.

V gene TRBV18 combines with J gene TRBJ2-6; no firm D call. The CDR3 runs to 14 residues. Germline V gene data show CDR1 as KGHSH and CDR2 as LQKENI. V dropped 2 bases and J dropped 2 bases, with 4 bases sitting between them. In nucleotides, the CDR3 is TGTGCCAGCTCACCAGGGGCTGGGGCCAACGTCCTGACTTTC. This gives the protein CASSPGAGANVLTF.

There are a few counts of this clone. The V and J genes are TRBV4-3 and TRBJ1-6; D is perhaps TRBD1 (5 bases). This CDR3 contains 14 residues. V shed 2 bases and J shed 10 bases, with 12 bases lying between them. Germline V CDR1 and CDR2: LGHNA, YSLEER. The DNA of the CDR3 is TGCGCCAGCAGCCAAACGGCCTCAGGGTCACCCCTCCACTTT. Translation: CASSQTASGSPLHF.

This sequence joins TRBV29-1 and TRBJ2-3; either TRBD1 or TRBD2 may supply D (5 bases each). V was clipped by 4 bases and J by 2 bases, with 7 bases between them. Germline V gives CDR1 SQVTM, CDR2 ANQGSEA. CDR3 length equals 12 residues. CDR3 nucleotide sequence: TGCAGCGTTGCGGGACCCACAGATACGCAGTATTTT. It encodes CSVAGPTDTQYF.

V usage is TRBV5-6 and J usage is TRBJ1-2, with D perhaps matching TRBD1 (6 bases). Germline values: CDR1 SGHDT, CDR2 YYEEEE. CDR3 length: 14 residues. The V and J ends lost 4 bases and 8 bases respectively, with 18 bases between them. The CDR3 reads CASSLRQGSGGYTF. The CDR3 DNA reads as TGTGCCAGCAGCCTTCGTCAGGGGTCAGGCGGCTACACCTTC.

This clone was observed a single time. This chain joins TRBV6-5 and TRBJ1-5; D possibly corresponds to TRBD1 (6 bases). The CDR3 extends over 13 amino acids. Germline V gives CDR1 MNHEY, CDR2 SVGAGI. V was pared by 5 bases and J by 7 bases, with 12 bases between. The CDR3 DNA reads TGTGCCAGCAGTCAACAGGGTGTCCAGCCCCAGCATTTT. Its protein is CASSQQGVQPQHF.

The table lists this clone with a count of one. The CDR3 region has the DNA TGTGCCAGCAGTTCACTGGGCCCTAGCGGGGGGGACGAGCAGTACTTC. This gives the protein CASSSLGPSGGDEQYF. V gene TRBV7-9 combines with J gene TRBJ2-7; 12 nucleotides align to TRBD2. The CDR3 extends over 16 amino acids. Per germline, CDR1 SEHNR and CDR2 FQNEAQ (reference sequence). Trimming cost V 6 bases and J 5 bases; bases outside gene matches: 11.